This entry lists 7 T cell receptor beta chains sequenced from one sample in a study of shared clonotypes between healthy human individuals. The method was immunoSEQ multiplex PCR; TCRdb's version includes in-frame clones alone and lacks a portion of them. The profile shows some 2 million clones, approximately 95% of them singletons. The source material was naive CD4+ T cells sorted from blood. Indicated subset: CD45RA+ positively selected. These TCRs come from a man aged 18 to 30 in good health.

In regard to this clone: Different DNA sequences within this sample yield the same CDR3. This rearrangement joins TRBV10-3 to TRBJ2-7, with D uncertain. In germline, CDR1 is ENHRY, CDR2 SYGVKD. V was pared by 0 bases and J by 4 bases, with 4 bases between. The CDR3 is made up of 12 amino acids. CDR3 bases: TGTGCCATCAGTGAGTCTTTATACGAGCAGTACTTC. This encodes CAISESLYEQYF.

The chain carries TRBV5-1 and TRBJ2-5, with D tentatively TRBD1 (5 bases). The CDR3 has 15 amino acids. The germline V gene has CDR1 SGHRS and CDR2 YFSETQ. V was trimmed by 4 bases and J by 4 bases, leaving 17 bases between them. As DNA, the CDR3 is TGCGCCAGCAGCCAAACCAGGGTTAAGGGAGAGACCCAGTACTTC. This sequence encodes CASSQTRVKGETQYF.

This sequence joins TRBV7-2 and TRBJ1-1; a possible D gene is TRBD1 (5 bases). Per the germline V gene, CDR1 is SGHTA and CDR2 is FQGNSA. CDR3 length: 14 residues. V dropped 0 bases and J dropped 4 bases, with 9 bases sitting between them. The CDR3 DNA sequence: TGTGCCAGCAGCTTAGCCGGGGGGATCACTGAAGCTTTCTTT. The encoded protein is CASSLAGGITEAFF.

This clone appeared once. The chain uses TRBV11-2 and TRBJ1-3, with D perhaps TRBD1 (5 bases). V was shortened by 5 bases and J by 0 bases, with 14 bases between the two germline ends. Germline loops: CDR1 SGHAT, CDR2 FQNNGV. The CDR3 totals 16 residues. The CDR3 sequence is CASSPRGGDSGNTIYF. In DNA form, the CDR3 reads TGTGCCAGCAGCCCTCGGGGAGGGGACTCTGGAAACACCATATATTTT. Drawing the rest from reference TRBV11-2 and TRBJ1-3, the complete variable domain is EAGVAQSPRYKIIEKRQSVAFWCNPISGHATLYWYQQILGQGPKLLIQFQNNGVVDDSQLPKDRFSAERLKGVDSTLKIQPAKLEDSAVYLCASSPRGGDSGNTIYFGEGSWLTVV.

Concerning this clone itself: Other DNA sequences in the sample encode the same CDR3. The chain recombines TRBV5-6 with TRBJ1-1; the D is unclear. This CDR3 contains 14 residues. Germline-derived CDR1 and CDR2 are SGHDT and YYEEEE. Trimming left V 1 base short and J 0 bases short, with 7 bases between. The CDR3 loop reads CASSLPAVNTEAFF. For the CDR3, the DNA is TGTGCCAGCAGCTTGCCAGCAGTGAACACTGAAGCTTTCTTT.

The chain is built from TRBV5-6 and TRBJ2-3, with a tentative D call TRBD2 (5 bases). This CDR3 region has 16 residues. The germline V gene has CDR1 SGHDT and CDR2 YYEEEE. V lost 3 bases and J 6 bases, leaving 20 bases between the germline ends. CDR3 sequence: CASSSPREREMDTQYF. In DNA, the CDR3 is TGTGCCAGCAGCTCTCCTCGGGAACGGGAAATGGATACGCAGTATTTT.

The rearrangement links TRBV11-2 to TRBJ1-4; TRBD1 matches 9 bases. The V gene end was trimmed by 4 bases and the J gene end by 8 bases; junction bases not matched to a gene: 5. The CDR3 is 14 residues long. CDR1 SGHAT and CDR2 FQNNGV come from the germline V gene. CDR3 in amino acids: CASSYGQGYEKLFF. DNA for the CDR3: TGTGCCAGCAGCTACGGACAGGGGTACGAAAAACTGTTTTTT.